This T cell receptor (beta chain) derives from a study of OX40 agonist ivuxolimab in advanced cancers. Describing the broader study: Ivuxolimab was a fully human IgG2 agonistic monoclonal antibody targeting the costimulatory receptor OX40 (CD134). Prior anti-PD-1, anti-PD-L1 or anti-CTLA-4 therapy was permitted, and 40% of dose-escalation patients had received checkpoint inhibitors. In the dose-escalation cohort, 82.7% of patients were male, and the mean age was approximately 60 years, with a range of about 23 to 90. The paper describes the monotherapy dose-escalation part (N of about 54 patients) of the phase I trial of ivuxolimab. Partial responses were achieved by three dose-escalation patients, of whom one had hepatocellular carcinoma and two had cutaneous melanoma. The purpose of peripheral TCRbeta sequencing was to test whether ivuxolimab changed TCR sequence diversity and led to clonal T-cell expansion. Of the 50 or so patients in dose escalation, about 20 had hepatocellular carcinoma, around 15 had melanoma, 9 had renal cell carcinoma and 9 had head and neck cancer. Intravenous ivuxolimab was administered to patients every 2 weeks at six dose levels: 0.01, 0.1, 0.3, 1.5, 3 and 10 mg/kg.

To sequence the TCRbeta CDR3 region, genomic DNA was isolated from the sorted cells. The immunoSEQ Assay was used for sequencing of TCRbeta CDR3 regions. Sourced from immuneACCESS, this table was stored by TCRdb with only in-frame sequences that have V and J called. A share of the clones is absent; for the studies checked, an unresolved V gene accounts for under half, and the remainder has no known explanation. Here the sample has roughly 80,000 clones; around 85% occur a single time. The ten biggest clones cover approximately 2% of the sample. Patients with autoimmune disease history or receiving systemic immunosuppression were excluded from the trial. Peripheral blood for TCR sequencing was collected from all dose cohorts at baseline, on cycle 4 day 1, and on cycle 7 day 1. The samples were drawn from a first-in-human, open-label, multicenter phase I dose-escalation trial of ivuxolimab. Adults with locally advanced or metastatic melanoma, renal cell carcinoma, hepatocellular carcinoma or head and neck squamous cell carcinoma were enrolled in the trial. Before TCR sequencing, CD4+ T cells and CD8+ T cells from peripheral blood were sorted into separate populations.

Study-wide conclusions, independent of this receptor: In the 0.1-3.0 mg/kg groups, partial responders had among the lowest normalized peripheral clonal expansion, particularly in CD8+ T cells. Low levels of normalized T-cell clonal expansion were also seen in some nonresponding patients. After ivuxolimab, CD8+ T cells had more expanded clones than CD4+ T cells on average. Antigen specificity was not determined for the clonally expanded peripheral T cells. Clonal expansion of both CD4+ and CD8+ blood T cells was observed from baseline to week 6 at doses 0.1 to 3.0 mg/kg.

Germline trimming: 3 bases from V, 5 bases from J; junction bases outside gene matches: 4. The CDR3 starts with the cysteine, ends with the phenylalanine, and has 13 residues. Only CDR3 DNA remains: 39 bases, in frame from the first base. The germline V gene sets CDR1 to MNHNS and CDR2 to SASEGT. This clone was observed a few times. The antigen this receptor binds is unknown. Base-call qualities are not available, and no considerably larger clone is one nucleotide away. The sequencing here drew on CD4+ or CD8+ T cells sorted from blood, taken in a trial of the OX40 agonist ivuxolimab. The sequence links TRBV6-1 to TRBJ2-7; the central 7 bases match TRBD1. This receptor was taken from an adult with an advanced solid tumor such as melanoma, head and neck, liver or kidney cancer. The CDR3 region reads CASSDGRGNEQYF. Here is the DNA: TGTGCCAGCAGTGATGGCAGGGGGAACGAGCAGTACTTC.